These 27 T cell receptor beta chains were all obtained from the same sample, sequenced in a study of blood T cell repertoires in COVID-19. Assay: immunoSEQ multiplex PCR; the TCRdb copy retains only in-frame clones and omits some. Of about 170,000 clones in the sample, about 87% were seen once. Input material: peripheral blood. These receptor sequences come from a woman of 80 years or more with COVID-19, enrolled during active disease.

The gene calls are TRBV2 and TRBJ2-7; 12 bases are a match to TRBD2. The CDR3 is 15 residues long. Germline V lookup: CDR1 SNHLY, CDR2 FYNNEI. V was clipped by 4 bases and J by 2 bases; unmatched bases: 3. Here the CDR3 reads CASSASSGRAYEQYF. CDR3 nucleotides: TGTGCCAGCAGTGCCTCTAGCGGGAGGGCCTACGAGCAGTACTTC.

As concerns this clone: One end of the junction does not line up with germline, which may come from a read error. The gene calls are TRBV6-2 or TRBV6-3 and TRBJ2-1, with 11 bases identical to TRBD2. The CDR3 is made up of 16 amino acids. Germline CDR1 reads MNHEY; CDR2 reads SVGEGT. This CDR3 is CVSSYLLAGVENEQFF. As DNA, the CDR3 is TGTGTCAGCAGTTACCTACTAGCGGGAGTGGAAAATGAGCAGTTCTTC.

This clone was counted only a few times. The chain employs TRBV6-6 and TRBJ1-4; 7 bases align to TRBD1. Germline V gene lookup returns CDR1 MNHNY and CDR2 SVGAGI (reference sequence). This CDR3 has 12 residues. The CDR3 loop reads CAAGRGPEKLFF. The DNA for the CDR3 is TGTGCAGCGGGTAGGGGGCCTGAAAAACTGTTTTTT.

The chain couples TRBV14 to TRBJ1-1, with D unresolved. This CDR3 has 14 residues. The ends were cut back, 0 bases at V and 5 bases at J, with 10 bases in the middle. Germline V gene sequence: CDR1 SGHDN, CDR2 FVKESK. CDR3 amino acids: CASSQDLRGTEAFF. CDR3 coding DNA: TGTGCCAGCAGCCAAGATCTCCGGGGAACTGAAGCTTTCTTT.

This clone was seen a single time. The genes are TRBV19 and TRBJ2-3; 9 positions agree with TRBD2. The V segment lost 6 bases and the J segment 4 bases; nucleotides outside the gene matches: 8. CDR1 is LNHDA and CDR2 is SQIVND in the germline V gene (reference sequence). The CDR3 has 15 residues. CDR3 protein: CASRPPGLASDTQYF. The CDR3, as DNA: TGTGCCAGTAGACCGCCCGGACTAGCGTCAGATACGCAGTATTTT.

The rearrangement links TRBV6-5 to TRBJ2-3; maybe TRBD2 (6 bases). The germline V gene has CDR1 MNHEY and CDR2 SVGAGI. Trimming shortened V by 6 bases and J by 2 bases, and 15 bases separated the two germline ends. This CDR3 region has 15 residues. CDR3 sequence (DNA): TGTGCCAGCAGCTGGAGGGAGCCCCACACAGATACGCAGTATTTT. This codes for CASSWREPHTDTQYF.

The J gene is TRBJ1-5, the V gene TRBV18; 12 bases map to TRBD1. The ends lost 5 bases at V and 5 bases at J; junction bases unmatched: 7. The CDR3 consists of 16 residues. The germline gives CDR1 KGHSH, CDR2 LQKENI. CDR3 coding DNA: TGTGCCAGCTCAGCGTTAGGGACAGGGGGCGATCAGCCCCAGCATTTT. Amino acid sequence: CASSALGTGGDQPQHF.

V usage is TRBV7-6 and J usage is TRBJ1-5; 7 bases map to TRBD1. The CDR3 covers 17 residues. V shed 1 base, J shed 0 bases, and the junction held 6 bases outside the gene matches. CDR1 and CDR2 (germline): SGHVS, FNYEAQ. The CDR3 DNA reads TGTGCCAGCAGCTTAGTGGCAGGGGGTCTTAGCAATCAGCCCCAGCATTTT. Its translation: CASSLVAGGLSNQPQHF.

The chain is built from TRBV27 and TRBJ2-7; D gene uncertain. Germline V CDR1 and CDR2: MNHEY, SMNVEV (reference sequence). CDR3 size: 13 residues. Trimming shortened V by 2 bases and J by 3 bases, and 8 bases separated the two germline ends. CDR3 DNA: TGTGCCAGCAGTTTAGCGCAGGACTACGAGCAGTACTTC. The encoded protein is CASSLAQDYEQYF.

V usage is TRBV6-4 and J usage is TRBJ1-5, with D tentatively TRBD1 (5 bases). This CDR3 spans 13 amino acids. V dropped 6 bases and J dropped 3 bases, with 9 bases sitting between them. The germline gives CDR1 MRHNA, CDR2 SNTAGT. The DNA of the CDR3 is TGTGCCAGCAGCCCGGGACTCAATCAGCCCCAGCATTTT. Amino acid sequence: CASSPGLNQPQHF.

This chain connects TRBV21-1 to TRBJ1-1. TRBV21-1 is deemed a pseudogene. The CDR3 loop spans 15 amino acids. In DNA form, the CDR3 reads TGTGCCAGCAGCAAAGACGCGGGAGAGGACACTGAAGCTTTCTTT. Its translation is CASSKDAGEDTEAFF.

The chain has TRBV7-2 and TRBJ2-2, with 9 bases lining up with TRBD1. The CDR3 totals 17 residues. The germline V gene has CDR1 SGHTA and CDR2 FQGNSA. The junction had 14 bases not matched to a gene; V was cut back by 5 bases and J by 7 bases. CDR3 sequence: CASSPTLGQGKGGELFF. For the CDR3, the DNA is TGTGCCAGCAGCCCAACACTGGGACAGGGAAAGGGCGGGGAGCTGTTTTTT.

In regard to this clone: The junction differs from germline at one of its ends, possibly a read error. This chain uses TRBV6-1 with TRBJ1-2; TRBD1 aligns across 11 bases. CDR1 and CDR2 (germline): MNHNS, SASEGT. The CDR3 is made up of 14 amino acids. For the CDR3, the DNA is TGTGCCAGCAGTGAGTCACTTTCCGGGACAGGGGGATTCTTC. Protein product: CASSESLSGTGGFF.

The chain recombines TRBV28 with TRBJ2-7, with 14 bases fitting TRBD2. Germline CDR1 MDHEN, CDR2 SYDVKM. The CDR3 extends over 16 amino acids. Unmatched junction bases numbered 10, after V lost 5 bases and J lost 7 bases. CDR3 in DNA: TGTGCCAGCAGTCCGGGACTAGCGGGAGCGGCGGAGGAGCAGTACTTC. Residues: CASSPGLAGAAEEQYF.

This clone came up once. The chain couples TRBV6-5 to TRBJ1-1, with TRBD1 matching over 7 bases. The CDR3 is 12 amino acids. J gave up 11 bases and V 7 bases, and 10 bases lay outside the gene matches. The germline V gene has CDR1 MNHEY and CDR2 SVGAGI. The CDR3 spells CASNRGGETAFF. In DNA form, the CDR3 reads TGTGCCAGCAACAGGGGCGGTGAAACGGCTTTCTTT.

This chain joins TRBV5-8 and TRBJ1-5; D ambiguous. The germline V and J ends were trimmed by 0 bases and 4 bases, with 8 bases remaining between them. CDR3 length equals 14 residues. Germline CDR1 and CDR2: SGHTS and YDEGEE. In DNA, the CDR3 is TGTGCCAGCAGCTTGGAAGGAGCTAATCAGCCCCAGCATTTT. Protein: CASSLEGANQPQHF.

The chain uses TRBV3-1 (or the pseudogene TRBV3-2) and TRBJ2-7, with 7 bases aligning to TRBD2. The CDR3 has 14 amino acids. V lost 4 bases and J lost 3; bases outside the gene matches: 6. Germline-derived CDR1 and CDR2 are LGHDT and YNNKEL (reference sequence). The chain's CDR3 is CASSRGEGGYEQYF. The CDR3 region has the DNA TGTGCCAGCAGCCGCGGGGAGGGAGGCTACGAGCAGTACTTC.

The chain is built from TRBV24-1 and TRBJ1-2; D gene unclear. The germline V and J ends were trimmed by 3 bases and 8 bases, with 6 bases remaining between them. This CDR3 spans 11 amino acids. Germline V lookup: CDR1 KGHDR, CDR2 SFDVKD. The CDR3 reads CATSDPGGYTF. For the CDR3, the DNA is TGTGCCACCAGTGATCCGGGGGGCTACACCTTC.

V and J are TRBV6-7 and TRBJ1-1; D is ambiguous. TRBV6-7 is placed among ORFs of uncertain function. CDR3 length equals 15 residues. The V end lost 6 bases, the J end lost 0 bases, and 14 bases lay between the germline ends. CDR3 residues: CASSPDAGMNTEAFF. Here the CDR3 DNA reads TGTGCCAGCAGCCCGGACGCGGGAATGAACACTGAAGCTTTCTTT.

J is TRBJ2-1 and V is TRBV2; D not resolved. The CDR3 length is 15 residues. Trimming stripped 4 bases from V and 1 base from J, with 11 bases between. Germline V gene data show CDR1 as SNHLY and CDR2 as FYNNEI. The CDR3: CASSAQLRSYNEQFF. The DNA for the CDR3 is TGTGCCAGCAGTGCTCAGCTGCGGTCCTACAATGAGCAGTTCTTC.

This clone showed up just a few times. The chain employs TRBV7-2 and TRBJ2-3; 7 positions agree with TRBD1. Germline lookup yields CDR1 SGHTA and CDR2 FQGNSA. V gave up 4 bases and J gave up 6 bases; unmatched junction bases: 16. The CDR3 runs to 17 residues. As DNA, the CDR3 is TGTGCCAGCAGCTCCCCCTCTGGACAGGATTCGGCTGATACGCAGTATTTT. It specifies CASSSPSGQDSADTQYF.

The rearrangement links TRBV14 to TRBJ1-1; D gene ambiguous. V lost 1 base to trimming and J lost 8 bases, with 8 bases between them. The germline CDR1 and CDR2 sequences are SGHDN and FVKESK. This CDR3 region has 12 residues. The CDR3 sequence is CASSQGITEAFF. The DNA for the CDR3 is TGTGCCAGCAGCCAAGGTATTACAGAAGCTTTCTTT. Complete variable domain (other parts from reference TRBV14 and TRBJ1-1): EAGVTQFPSHSVIEKGQTVTLRCDPISGHDNLYWYRRVMGKEIKFLLHFVKESKQDESGMPNNRFLAERTGGTYSTLKVQPAELEDSGVYFCASSQGITEAFFGQGTRLTVV.

The chain carries TRBV9 and TRBJ1-2, with D perhaps matching TRBD1 (5 bases). Deletions cut 1 base from V and 7 bases from J, with 14 bases between. In germline, CDR1 is SGDLS, CDR2 YYNGEE. CDR3 length equals 14 residues. The CDR3 bases are TGTGCCAGCAGCGTACTTGGCGGCGGGGGTGGCTACACCTTC. It specifies CASSVLGGGGGYTF.

The rearrangement links TRBV19 to TRBJ1-1; D not resolved. This CDR3 contains 17 residues. Germline V gene sequence: CDR1 LNHDA, CDR2 SQIVND (reference sequence). Trimming took 6 bases from V and 5 from J, leaving 25 bases between them. DNA of the CDR3: TGTGCCAGTAGCGCAAATCCAGGTGGAAGAAGAGGGACTGAAGCTTTCTTT. Its translation: CASSANPGGRRGTEAFF.

The CDR3 nucleotides are TGTGCCACACAGACAGGGACCTATGGCTACACCTTC. Translating it yields CATQTGTYGYTF. The chain is built from TRBV19 and TRBJ1-2; 7 bases fit TRBD1. CDR1 and CDR2 (germline): LNHDA, SQIVND (reference sequence). Trimming cost V 10 bases and J 4 bases; bases outside gene matches: 6. The length of the CDR3 is 12 residues.

The sample holds one count of this clone. The sample holds other DNA sequences that translate to the same CDR3. This chain joins TRBV9 and TRBJ2-5; D is unresolved. Germline CDR1 reads SGDLS; CDR2 reads YYNGEE. The CDR3 has 13 residues. V was shortened by 0 bases and J by 3 bases, with 6 bases between the two germline ends. The CDR3 DNA reads as TGTGCCAGCAGCGTAGGGCAGAAAGAGACCCAGTACTTC. This encodes CASSVGQKETQYF.

This chain uses TRBV28 with TRBJ1-1; TRBD1 might be the D (5 bases). The V and J ends lost 6 bases and 0 bases respectively, with 14 bases between them. Germline CDR1 and CDR2: MDHEN and SYDVKM. This CDR3 spans 15 amino acids. CDR3 nucleotide sequence: TGTGCCAGCAGCATGGTGGGGGGGGTGAACACTGAAGCTTTCTTT. It codes for CASSMVGGVNTEAFF.